Listed here is a single T cell receptor (beta chain). The source material, RNA transcripts, was used to amplify TCR beta CDR3 regions. The study used the HTBI primer set for a first-round RT-PCR of the TCR CDR3. TCRdb processed the multiplex PCR reads anew with MiXCR; each CDR3 protein has one entry. Of 550,000 to 800,000 distinct CDR3 sequences in the sample, 17% were seen once. This entry is derived from a study of T cells in Graves' hyperthyroidism and ophthalmopathy. From germline, CDR1 is SGHVS and CDR2 FNYEAQ. V was cut by 1 base and J by 10 bases, with 12 bases left in between. This CDR3 has 13 amino acids. Uncontrolled infection, other autoimmune disease, pregnancy or lactation barred patients from enrollment.

The TCR comes from a man aged 50-59 years with Graves' hyperthyroidism. The sequenced sample was blood. The chain combines TRBV7-6 with TRBJ2-3; no reliable D call. The CDR3 loop is CASSLGHPGAQYF. For the CDR3, the DNA is TGTGCCAGCAGCTTAGGCCACCCCGGAGCGCAGTATTTT. The complete variable domain, with remaining parts taken from reference TRBV7-6 and TRBJ2-3, reads GAGVSQSPRYKVTKRGQDVALRCDPISGHVSLYWYRQALGQGPEFLTYFNYEAQQDKSGLPNDRFSAERPEGSISTLTIQRTEQRDSAMYRCASSLGHPGAQYFGPGTRLTVL.